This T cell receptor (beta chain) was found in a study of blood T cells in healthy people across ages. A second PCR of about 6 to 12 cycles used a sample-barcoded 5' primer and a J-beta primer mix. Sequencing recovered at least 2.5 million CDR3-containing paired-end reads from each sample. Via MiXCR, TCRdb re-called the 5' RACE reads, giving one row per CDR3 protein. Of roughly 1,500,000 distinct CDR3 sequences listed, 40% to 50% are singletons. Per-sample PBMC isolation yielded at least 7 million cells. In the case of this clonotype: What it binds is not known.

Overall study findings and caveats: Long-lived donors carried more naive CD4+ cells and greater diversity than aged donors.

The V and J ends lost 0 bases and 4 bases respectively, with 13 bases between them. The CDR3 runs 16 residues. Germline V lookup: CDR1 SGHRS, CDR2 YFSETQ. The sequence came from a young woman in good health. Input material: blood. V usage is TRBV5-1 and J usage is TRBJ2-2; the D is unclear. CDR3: CASSLAGQVVTGELFF. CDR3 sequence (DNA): TGCGCCAGCAGCTTGGCGGGTCAGGTCGTCACCGGGGAGCTGTTTTTT.